This entry lists 30 T cell receptor beta chains sequenced from one sample in a study of cytomegalovirus exposure and HLA in healthy donors. The primer mix had 60 Vbeta and 13 Jbeta primers. The table came from immunoSEQ multiplex PCR; TCRdb's copy has only in-frame clones and leaves some out. The table records under 150,000 clones, 65% to 75% of them present only once. The specimen was PBMCs. All receptors derive from a woman in her 40s in good health and CMV-seropositive.

The chain is built from TRBV4-3 and TRBJ1-4, with D unresolved. Per the germline V gene, CDR1 is LGHNA and CDR2 is YSLEER. V shed 0 bases and J shed 0 bases, with 5 bases lying between them. This CDR3 is 15 amino acids long. The CDR3 nucleotides are TGCGCCAGCAGCCAAGATTCTGCAACTAATGAAAAACTGTTTTTT. Its translation: CASSQDSATNEKLFF.

The chain carries TRBV19 and TRBJ2-1; D may be TRBD2 (7 bases). Germline CDR1 is LNHDA and CDR2 is SQIVND (reference sequence). V was shortened by 5 bases and J by 7 bases, with 18 bases between the two germline ends. The CDR3 contains 15 residues. The DNA for the CDR3 is TGTGCCAGTAGTGCCGTCGGGGGGCTGGTAAATGAGCAGTTCTTC. It translates to CASSAVGGLVNEQFF.

There are a few counts of this clone. The genes are TRBV5-1 and TRBJ1-4, with 10 nucleotides matching TRBD1. CDR3 length equals 16 residues. The V and J ends lost 5 bases and 6 bases, in that order; junction bases with no gene match: 10. Germline V gene data show CDR1 as SGHRS and CDR2 as YFSETQ. As DNA, the CDR3 is TGCGCCAGCAGTTTGATGCCGGGACAGGGGTATGAAAAACTGTTTTTT. Its translation is CASSLMPGQGYEKLFF.

The V gene is TRBV9, the J gene TRBJ2-5; 9 bases agree with TRBD2. Looked up from germline, CDR1 is SGDLS and CDR2 is YYNGEE. This CDR3 spans 14 amino acids. J lost 2 bases, V lost 1 base, and 0 bases had no gene match. In DNA form, the CDR3 reads TGTGCCAGCAGCGTACTAGCGGGACAAGAGACCCAGTACTTC. Translated, it gives CASSVLAGQETQYF.

The chain uses TRBV5-6 and TRBJ2-7; 9 bases line up with TRBD2. Trimming cost V 3 bases and J 4 bases; bases outside gene matches: 14. The germline CDR1 and CDR2 sequences are SGHDT and YYEEEE. The CDR3 is 17 amino acids. This CDR3 is CASSSGWVAAGGYEQYF. CDR3 nucleotides: TGTGCCAGCAGCTCGGGCTGGGTGGCAGCGGGAGGATACGAGCAGTACTTC.

This clone was seen only a few times. The chain carries TRBV6-6 and TRBJ1-1; 8 nucleotides align to TRBD1. V was pared by 0 bases and J by 8 bases, with 5 bases of the junction left unmatched. Germline loops: CDR1 MNHNY, CDR2 SVGAGI (reference sequence). The CDR3 has 14 residues. The CDR3 nucleotides read TGTGCCAGCAGTTACTCGATCCGGGACAGGGAAGCTTTCTTT. Translation gives CASSYSIRDREAFF.

This chain connects TRBV5-5 to TRBJ2-5; 9 nucleotides match TRBD1. Trimming at V came to 0 bases and at J to 4 bases, leaving 4 bases not matched to a gene. Germline loops: CDR1 SGHKS, CDR2 YYEKEE (reference sequence). The CDR3 sequence is 15 residues long. CDR3: CASSLDTGGGETQYF. DNA of the CDR3: TGTGCCAGCAGCTTGGACACAGGGGGCGGAGAGACCCAGTACTTC.

This rearrangement joins TRBV5-1 to TRBJ2-3; maybe TRBD2 (5 bases). Trimming left V 5 bases short and J 6 bases short, with 10 bases between. The CDR3 is 12 residues long. Germline lookup yields CDR1 SGHRS and CDR2 YFSETQ. The CDR3 region is CASSQLDDTQYF. The CDR3, as DNA: TGCGCCAGCAGTCAACTAGACGATACGCAGTATTTT.

This clone came up a few times. This chain uses TRBV5-4 with TRBJ2-7; 11 nucleotides align to TRBD1. The length of the CDR3 is 14 residues. Per the germline V gene, CDR1 is SGHNT and CDR2 is YYREEE (reference sequence). V dropped 3 bases and J dropped 6; count of bases not matched to a gene: 5. The CDR3 coding sequence is TGTGCCAGCAGCTCACCGGGACAGGGGGTCGAGCAGTACTTC. It is translated as CASSSPGQGVEQYF. The full variable domain, with the rest looked up from reference TRBV5-4 and TRBJ2-7, is ETGVTQSPTHLIKTRGQQVTLRCSSQSGHNTVSWYQQALGQGPQFIFQYYREEENGRGNFPPRFSGLQFPNYSSELNVNALELDDSALYLCASSSPGQGVEQYFGPGTRLTVT.

The J gene is TRBJ2-7, the V gene TRBV7-2, with 7 bases lining up with TRBD2. The CDR3 totals 14 residues. CDR1 and CDR2 from the germline V gene are SGHTA and FQGNSA. V lost 5 bases to trimming and J lost 6 bases; unmatched junction nucleotides: 10. CDR3 sequence (DNA): TGTGCCAGCAGCCCGCCTAGCGGTCTAGCCGAGCAGTACTTC. Translated: CASSPPSGLAEQYF.

J is TRBJ2-1 and V is TRBV29-1, with TRBD1 matching 10 bases. Germline values: CDR1 SQVTM, CDR2 ANQGSEA. J gave up 4 bases and V 3 bases, and 6 bases lay outside the gene matches. The CDR3 runs 15 residues. The CDR3 DNA is TGCAGCGTTGAGGGGGGGACAGGGGTTTACAATGAGCAGTTCTTC. Translating gives CSVEGGTGVYNEQFF.

The chain links TRBV30 to TRBJ2-4, with D tentatively TRBD2 (5 bases). The germline V gene has CDR1 GTSNPN and CDR2 SVGIG (reference sequence). The length of the CDR3 is 16 residues. V was cut by 3 bases and J by 0 bases, with 15 bases left in between. The CDR3 nucleotides read TGTGCCTGGAGCAATTTCCGAGGGCTAGCCAAAAACATTCAGTACTTC. Protein product: CAWSNFRGLAKNIQYF.

This clone appeared a few times. The chain joins TRBV7-9 to TRBJ1-2; D is perhaps TRBD1 (6 bases). Trimming left V 6 bases short and J 3 bases short, with 17 bases between. The CDR3 runs to 15 residues. Germline CDR1 SEHNR, CDR2 FQNEAQ (reference sequence). The CDR3 spells CASSSLQGRDYGYTF. DNA for the CDR3: TGTGCCAGCAGTTCCCTTCAGGGGCGGGACTATGGCTACACCTTC.

The V and J genes are TRBV12-5 and TRBJ1-2; TRBD1 matches at 7 bases. Germline trimming cut 3 bases from V and 4 bases from J; bases unmatched to any gene: 2. CDR1 and CDR2 from the germline V gene are LGHNT and FRNRAP. The CDR3 spans 13 residues. In DNA form, the CDR3 reads TGTGCTAGTGGTTTTTCAGGGGGCTATGGCTACACCTTC. It is translated as CASGFSGGYGYTF.

The chain combines TRBV6-5 with TRBJ2-5, with TRBD2 matching over 7 bases. V lost 7 bases, J lost 5 bases, and 10 bases stayed unmatched. The germline V gene has CDR1 MNHEY and CDR2 SVGAGI. CDR3 length equals 14 residues. CDR3 amino acids: CASTPREGFETQYF. CDR3 coding DNA: TGTGCCAGCACCCCAAGGGAGGGGTTTGAGACCCAGTACTTC.

This clone appeared a few times. At one end the junction does not follow the germline gene, possibly because of a read error. The J gene is TRBJ1-4, the V gene TRBV6-5, with 9 bases that match TRBD1. The germline V gene has CDR1 MNHEY and CDR2 SVGAGI. CDR3 length: 14 amino acids. CDR3 in DNA: TGTGCCAGCAGTCCTGGACAGGGGAATGGAAAACTGTTTTTT. Translating it yields CASSPGQGNGKLFF.

The chain combines TRBV10-3 with TRBJ1-1; TRBD1 matches at 9 bases. The germline gives CDR1 ENHRY, CDR2 SYGVKD. Trimming at V came to 4 bases and at J to 3 bases, leaving 6 bases not matched to a gene. This CDR3 comprises 15 residues. CDR3 sequence reads: CAISALQGADTEAFF. CDR3 nucleotides: TGTGCCATCAGTGCCCTACAGGGGGCGGACACTGAAGCTTTCTTT.

V and J are TRBV11-2 and TRBJ2-7; 9 bases agree with TRBD1. CDR3 length equals 15 residues. Trimming at V came to 0 bases and at J to 5 bases, leaving 5 bases not matched to a gene. Germline CDR1 reads SGHAT; CDR2 reads FQNNGV. The CDR3 region is CASSLEGQGSHEQYF. DNA for the CDR3: TGTGCCAGCAGCTTAGAGGGACAGGGTTCCCACGAGCAGTACTTC.

J is TRBJ2-1 and V is TRBV2; D possibly corresponds to TRBD1 (7 bases). Between the trimmed V and J ends, which lost 3 bases and 2 bases, there was a span of 14 bases. This CDR3 contains 16 residues. Germline assignment: CDR1 SNHLY and CDR2 FYNNEI. The CDR3 loop reads CASSERQGGPYNEQFF. The CDR3 bases are TGTGCCAGCAGTGAGCGACAGGGAGGCCCCTACAATGAGCAGTTCTTC.

This chain links TRBV9 with TRBJ2-7; D gene unclear. V was trimmed by 4 bases and J by 4 bases, leaving 30 bases between them. The CDR3 loop spans 19 amino acids. CDR1 SGDLS and CDR2 YYNGEE come from the germline V gene. As DNA, the CDR3 is TGTGCCAGCAGCTCCCCGACTGGGTTCTCCGAGACGGTGGTTTACGAGCAGTACTTC. It translates to CASSSPTGFSETVVYEQYF. Variable domain in full (rest from reference TRBV9 and TRBJ2-7): DSGVTQTPKHLITATGQRVTLRCSPRSGDLSVYWYQQSLDQGLQFLIQYYNGEERAKGNILERFSAQQFPDLHSELNLSSLELGDSALYFCASSSPTGFSETVVYEQYFGPGTRLTVT.

The rearrangement links TRBV5-6 to TRBJ2-5; D is perhaps TRBD1 (5 bases). CDR3 length equals 14 residues. V lost 3 bases to trimming and J lost 4 bases, with 13 bases between them. The germline V gene encodes CDR1 SGHDT and CDR2 YYEEEE. The CDR3 loop reads CASSYLVRAETQYF. Written as DNA, the CDR3 is TGTGCCAGCAGCTACCTTGTCAGGGCAGAGACCCAGTACTTC.

This chain links TRBV4-1 with TRBJ1-1, with D perhaps matching TRBD1 (5 bases). The germline V and J ends were trimmed by 3 bases and 6 bases, with 17 bases remaining between them. The CDR3 runs 15 residues. Germline V gene sequence: CDR1 MGHRA, CDR2 YSYEKL. The CDR3 loop is CASSQVIGTLPEAFF. DNA for the CDR3: TGCGCCAGCAGCCAGGTGATCGGGACTCTTCCTGAAGCTTTCTTT.

This clone occurred a few times. This chain connects TRBV4-2 to TRBJ2-7; TRBD2 matches 7 bases. Trimming took 7 bases from V and 0 from J; bases not matched to a gene: 9. This CDR3 contains 15 residues. From germline, CDR1 is LGHNA and CDR2 YNFKEQ. CDR3 residues: CASKKGGGSSYEQYF. DNA of the CDR3: TGTGCCAGCAAAAAGGGCGGGGGAAGCTCCTACGAGCAGTACTTC.

J is TRBJ2-1 and V is TRBV9; TRBD2 agrees at 10 bases. The length of the CDR3 is 23 residues. Per germline, CDR1 SGDLS and CDR2 YYNGEE. The ends lost 4 bases at V and 0 bases at J; junction bases unmatched: 25. The CDR3 is CASSPQLASGSSQITSSYNEQFF. For the CDR3, the DNA is TGTGCCAGCAGCCCCCAACTCGCTAGCGGGAGTTCCCAAATTACGAGCTCCTACAATGAGCAGTTCTTC.

This clone appeared a few times. The chain carries TRBV19 and TRBJ1-1, with D perhaps TRBD1 (5 bases). The CDR3 is made up of 14 amino acids. V lost 7 bases, J lost 2 bases, and 14 bases lay in between. Germline CDR1 reads LNHDA; CDR2 reads SQIVND (reference sequence). As DNA, the CDR3 is TGTGCCAGTAAATGGAGGGGAGCCAACACTGAAGCTTTCTTT. This sequence encodes CASKWRGANTEAFF.

CDR3 loop: CATSRAGIHEQYF. CDR3 DNA sequence: TGTGCCACCAGCAGAGCGGGTATCCACGAGCAGTACTTC. This chain links TRBV15 with TRBJ2-7; no clear D gene. Per the germline V gene, CDR1 is LNHNV and CDR2 is YYDKDF (reference sequence). The CDR3 sequence is 13 residues long. The V and J ends lost 1 base and 5 bases respectively, with 9 bases between them.

V and J are TRBV7-9 and TRBJ2-2; TRBD2 is a possible D gene (5 bases). V was shortened by 5 bases and J by 0 bases, with 16 bases between the two germline ends. The CDR3 contains 17 residues. Germline lookup yields CDR1 SEHNR and CDR2 FQNEAQ (reference sequence). The CDR3 here is CASSPHEGRSNTGELFF. CDR3 DNA sequence: TGTGCCAGCAGCCCCCACGAGGGTAGATCGAACACCGGGGAGCTGTTTTTT.

The CDR3, as DNA: TGTGCCAGCAGCGACACTAGCGGGAGGACTTACGAGCAGTACTTC. The encoded protein is CASSDTSGRTYEQYF. The V call is TRBV7-8, the J call TRBJ2-7; 12 nucleotides agree with TRBD2. Germline V gives CDR1 SGHVS, CDR2 FQNEAQ. The V and J ends lost 5 bases and 4 bases, in that order; junction bases with no gene match: 6. CDR3 length: 15 residues.

This CDR3 is CASSPSNYGYTF. Here the CDR3 DNA reads TGTGCCAGCAGCCCATCAAACTATGGCTACACCTTC. V usage is TRBV28 and J usage is TRBJ1-2, with D uncertain. Trimming removed 6 bases from V and 2 bases from J, with 7 bases in between. This CDR3 region has 12 residues. CDR1 and CDR2 from the germline V gene are MDHEN and SYDVKM.

Comment on this clone: One junction end does not reproduce the germline sequence, and a read error may be involved. V is TRBV2 and J is TRBJ2-1; TRBD2 might be the D (7 bases). Germline CDR1 is SNHLY and CDR2 is FYNNEI. The CDR3 runs to 12 residues. The CDR3, as DNA: TGTGCCAGCAGCGAAGATAGGGGGGGGCAGTTCTTC. As protein: CASSEDRGGQFF.